Listed here are 21 T cell receptor beta chains from one sample, sequenced in a study of Graves' ophthalmopathy and Graves' hyperthyroidism. Amplified material comprised TCR beta CDR3 regions derived from RNA transcripts. The workflow started with a first-round RT-PCR run with HTBI primers and then moved on to a second-round multiplex PCR. TCRdb independently ran MiXCR on the multiplex PCR reads; one entry per CDR3 protein. Altogether 560,000 or so distinct CDR3 sequences are present, about two fifths being singletons, with the ten largest covering about 4.2%. Specimen: peripheral blood or thyroid tissue (not recorded which). These receptors all come from an adult man with Graves' hyperthyroidism.

Remarks on this clonotype: Sequence at one end of the junction differs from germline and may be a read error. The V and J genes are TRBV2 and TRBJ2-6; 10 bases agree with TRBD1. The CDR3 has 18 residues. The germline V gene has CDR1 SNHLY and CDR2 FYNNEI. The CDR3 sequence: CASSPRTGGTSGANVLTF. For the CDR3, the DNA is TGTGCCAGCAGCCCACGGACAGGGGGGACTTCCGGGGCCAACGTCCTGACCTTC.

This clonotype was observed a few times. CDR3: CASSLRPGLSNTGELFF. The DNA for the CDR3 is TGTGCCAGCAGCCTGAGACCGGGACTAAGTAACACCGGGGAGCTGTTTTTT. The chain has TRBV9 and TRBJ2-2; 7 bases map to TRBD2. This CDR3 spans 17 amino acids. V lost 4 bases and J lost 2; bases outside the gene matches: 11. In germline, CDR1 is SGDLS, CDR2 YYNGEE. Combining the CDR3 with reference TRBV9 and TRBJ2-2 gives the whole variable domain DSGVTQTPKHLITATGQRVTLRCSPRSGDLSVYWYQQSLDQGLQFLIQYYNGEERAKGNILERFSAQQFPDLHSELNLSSLELGDSALYFCASSLRPGLSNTGELFFGEGSRLTVL.

The CDR3, as DNA: TGCAGTGCTCAGTTCGGGGGGAAGACCCAGTACTTC. It yields the protein CSAQFGGKTQYF. This rearrangement joins TRBV20-1 to TRBJ2-5, with 7 bases fitting TRBD2. V shed 5 bases, J shed 6 bases, and the junction held 6 bases outside the gene matches. The CDR3 loop spans 12 amino acids. Germline CDR1 is DFQATT and CDR2 is SNEGSKA (reference sequence).

The chain combines TRBV7-9 with TRBJ1-1; 10 bases map to TRBD1. CDR1 and CDR2 from the germline V gene are SEHNR and FQNEAQ (reference sequence). This CDR3 comprises 14 residues. With 5 bases clipped from V and 6 bases from J, the junction kept 6 bases outside the gene matches. The CDR3 loop reads CASSKEDRGAEAFF. The CDR3 nucleotides read TGTGCCAGCAGCAAAGAGGACAGGGGGGCTGAAGCTTTCTTT.

The rearrangement uses TRBV20-1 and TRBJ2-7; D tentatively fits TRBD1 or TRBD2 (6 bases each). Deletions cut 0 bases from V and 2 bases from J, with 14 bases between. Germline V gene lookup returns CDR1 DFQATT and CDR2 SNEGSKA (reference sequence). The CDR3 spans 15 residues. The CDR3 DNA follows: TGCAGTGCTAGAGACGGTCCGGGGGCAGCCTACGAGCAGTACTTC. Its translation: CSARDGPGAAYEQYF.

Regarding this clonotype: Being one base from a much bigger clone, this may be a read error. The chain is built from TRBV20-1 and TRBJ1-5; TRBD1 matches at 7 bases. The CDR3 totals 18 residues. Trimming cost V 4 bases and J 3 bases; bases outside gene matches: 18. Per germline, CDR1 DFQATT and CDR2 SNEGSKA (reference sequence). The chain's CDR3 is CSAIQSVVDRVVNQPQHF. CDR3 DNA: TGCAGTGCTATTCAGAGCGTGGTCGACAGGGTGGTCAATCAGCCCCAGCATTTT.

This clonotype appeared many times. This chain joins TRBV7-8 and TRBJ2-7; D gene uncertain. CDR1 is SGHVS, CDR2 FQNEAQ, per germline. V was trimmed by 5 bases and J by 2 bases, leaving 7 bases between them. This CDR3 contains 12 residues. This CDR3 is CASSPAAYEQYF. The CDR3 bases are TGTGCCAGCAGCCCGGCAGCCTACGAGCAGTACTTC.

V usage is TRBV20-1 and J usage is TRBJ2-7; D possibly corresponds to TRBD2 (5 bases). The J call may be wrong; the DNA end is better matched by TRBJ2-1. The CDR3 runs to 13 residues. Germline V lookup: CDR1 DFQATT, CDR2 SNEGSKA (reference sequence). The CDR3 DNA reads TGCAGTGCGCCTCGGCCGGGGTGGAATGAGCAGTTCTTC. It specifies CSAPRPGWNEQFF.

The chain combines TRBV15 with TRBJ1-2; D is perhaps TRBD1 (5 bases). In germline, CDR1 is LNHNV, CDR2 YYDKDF (reference sequence). CDR3 length: 13 residues. With 1 base removed from V and 6 bases from J, the gap between germline ends came to 9 bases. CDR3 in amino acids: CATSRVTANGYTF. The CDR3 nucleotides read TGTGCCACCAGCAGAGTGACAGCGAATGGCTACACCTTC.

V usage is TRBV5-1 and J usage is TRBJ2-7; the D call may be TRBD1 or TRBD2 (6 bases each). V was trimmed by 4 bases and J by 4 bases, leaving 21 bases between them. Per the germline V gene, CDR1 is SGHRS and CDR2 is YFSETQ. The CDR3 sequence is 16 residues long. The DNA of the CDR3 is TGCGCCAGCAGCCCGACGGGGGCGGTCCTTTTATACGAGCAGTACTTC. This codes for CASSPTGAVLLYEQYF.

This clonotype was counted at least ten times. The chain couples TRBV2 to TRBJ1-1; TRBD1 might be the D (6 bases). V was clipped by 5 bases and J by 11 bases, with 21 bases between them. The CDR3 is 14 residues long. CDR1 is SNHLY, CDR2 FYNNEI, per germline. The CDR3 is CASSLSGRQAGAFF. The CDR3 coding sequence is TGTGCCAGCAGTCTAAGTGGGAGACAGGCGGGGGCTTTCTTT. Looking up the rest from reference TRBV2 and TRBJ1-1 gives the full variable domain: EPEVTQTPSHQVTQMGQEVILRCVPISNHLYFYWYRQILGQKVEFLVSFYNNEISEKSEIFDDQFSVERPDGSNFTLKIRSTKLEDSAMYFCASSLSGRQAGAFFGQGTRLTVV.

The chain has TRBV7-2 and TRBJ2-7, with 15 positions matching TRBD2. CDR1 is SGHTA, CDR2 FQGNSA, per germline. The CDR3 has 15 amino acids. Germline trimming cut 4 bases from V and 2 bases from J; bases unmatched to any gene: 0. The CDR3 DNA follows: TGTGCCAGCAGCTGGACTAGCGGGGGGGCCTACGAGCAGTACTTC. It yields the protein CASSWTSGGAYEQYF.

This clonotype was counted ten times or more. One end of the junction is discordant with germline, which a read error may explain. The chain joins TRBV7-7 to TRBJ2-7; 7 bases align to TRBD1. The CDR3 totals 15 residues. Germline assignment: CDR1 SSHAT and CDR2 FNYEAQ (reference sequence). CDR3 residues: CASSLAQGDSYEQYF. CDR3 coding DNA: TGTGCTAGCAGCTTAGCGCAGGGGGACTCCTACGAGCAGTACTTC.

This chain joins TRBV15 and TRBJ1-1; D is possibly TRBD1 (6 bases). The length of the CDR3 is 17 residues. V was shortened by 3 bases and J by 0 bases, with 17 bases between the two germline ends. CDR1 LNHNV and CDR2 YYDKDF come from the germline V gene (reference sequence). The CDR3, as DNA: TGTGCCACCAGCAGCGTTGAAGGGACACAGCTGAACACTGAAGCTTTCTTT. This gives the protein CATSSVEGTQLNTEAFF.

This chain connects TRBV6-2 or TRBV6-3 to TRBJ2-5; tentatively, D is TRBD2 (6 bases). Germline-derived CDR1 and CDR2 are MNHEY and SVGEGT. Trimming removed 0 bases at V and 2 bases at J, with 13 bases between. The CDR3 length is 16 residues. CDR3 bases: TGTGCCAGCAGTTACTCTGGCGGGGATGAGCAAGAGACCCAGTACTTC. Its protein is CASSYSGGDEQETQYF.

This clonotype appeared many times. This chain connects TRBV6-5 to TRBJ2-7; no reliable D call. Trimming took 6 bases from V and 4 from J, leaving 19 bases between them. Germline V CDR1 and CDR2: MNHEY, SVGAGI. This CDR3 contains 15 residues. The CDR3 here is CASSQAPETPYEQYF. The CDR3 nucleotides read TGTGCCAGCAGCCAAGCTCCCGAGACCCCATACGAGCAGTACTTC.

Only one count was recorded for this clonotype. This chain uses TRBV7-9 with TRBJ2-2; 12 positions agree with TRBD1. CDR1 SEHNR and CDR2 FQNEAQ come from the germline V gene (reference sequence). The CDR3 spans 16 residues. Unmatched junction bases numbered 8, after V lost 5 bases and J lost 7 bases. In nucleotides, the CDR3 is TGTGCCAGCAGCCCCACCGGGACAGGGGGCTTCGGGGAGCTGTTTTTT. Protein: CASSPTGTGGFGELFF.

This clonotype was counted a few times. The chain carries TRBV12-3 or TRBV12-4 and TRBJ1-2; perhaps TRBD1 as D (6 bases). V lost 5 bases and J lost 6, with 7 bases in between. The CDR3 sequence is 11 residues long. CDR3: CASSGQNGYTF. The CDR3 DNA sequence: TGTGCCAGCAGTGGACAGAATGGCTACACCTTC.

DNA for the CDR3: TGCAGCCAAGCCGGGGAGGCCTATAATTCACCCCTCCACTTT. It is translated as CSQAGEAYNSPLHF. J is TRBJ1-6 and V is TRBV20-1; D is unclear. Germline-derived CDR1 and CDR2 are DFQATT and SNEGSKA (reference sequence). This CDR3 spans 14 amino acids.

The chain carries TRBV9 and TRBJ2-5; tentative D call: TRBD1 (5 bases). In germline, CDR1 is SGDLS, CDR2 YYNGEE. The CDR3 contains 15 residues. The V end was cut by 0 bases, the J end by 5 bases, with 14 bases between. The CDR3 loop reads CASSVAGNTGETQYF. The CDR3 DNA reads as TGTGCCAGCAGCGTAGCAGGGAACACCGGGGAGACCCAGTACTTC.

This chain uses TRBV27 with TRBJ1-1, with TRBD1 identical over 7 bases. Germline CDR1 MNHEY, CDR2 SMNVEV (reference sequence). The V segment lost 8 bases and the J segment 1 base; nucleotides outside the gene matches: 7. CDR3 length: 14 amino acids. The CDR3 sequence is CASEGAVKNTEAFF. Here the CDR3 DNA reads TGTGCCAGCGAGGGGGCGGTAAAGAACACTGAAGCTTTCTTT.